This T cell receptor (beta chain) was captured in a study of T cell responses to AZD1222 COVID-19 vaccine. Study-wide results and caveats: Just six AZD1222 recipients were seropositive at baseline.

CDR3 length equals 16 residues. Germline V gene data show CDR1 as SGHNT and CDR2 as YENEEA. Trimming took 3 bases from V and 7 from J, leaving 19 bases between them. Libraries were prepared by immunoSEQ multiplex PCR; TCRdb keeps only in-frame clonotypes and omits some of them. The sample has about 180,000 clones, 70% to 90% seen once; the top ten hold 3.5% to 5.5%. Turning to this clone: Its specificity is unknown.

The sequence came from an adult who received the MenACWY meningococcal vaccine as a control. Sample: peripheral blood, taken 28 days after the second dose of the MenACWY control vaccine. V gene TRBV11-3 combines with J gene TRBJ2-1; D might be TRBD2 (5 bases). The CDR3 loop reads CASSLFSGGSGNEQFF. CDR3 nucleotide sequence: TGTGCCAGCAGCTTGTTCTCGGGTGGGAGTGGGAATGAGCAGTTCTTC.